This record covers a single TCR beta chain. No cognate antigen has been identified for it. The sample holds no much larger clone one base away, and base qualities are not on file. The label giving this sample's treatment or condition can be read as: live attenuated yellow fever vaccine strain. At each blood-draw timepoint, two biological replicates of bulk PBMCs were collected. A standard Ficoll-Paque protocol was used to isolate PBMCs from peripheral blood. TriZol was used to extract RNA from bulk PBMCs, from CD4 and CD8 fractions, and from dextramer-positive and dextramer-negative fractions. This sample was taken from a study of T cells after yellow fever vaccination (dated by TCRdb to about 2019). As for the study more broadly: The SMART-Seq v4 Ultra Low Input RNA kit was used to prepare libraries from fractions with low cell numbers. To track T-cell clones before and after primary and booster YFV17D yellow fever vaccination, bulk TCR alpha and beta repertoires were sequenced longitudinally. Two healthy male donors, one aged 18 to 29 and one aged 30 to 39 years, were included in the cohort. Blood was drawn at multiple timepoints before and after primary and secondary immunization, with bulk PBMC replicates and cell subsets isolated. The research as a whole found: Computational filtering was needed because FACS-sorted repertoires could contain abundant contaminating clonotypes from the bulk population. Because the study included only two donors, the extent to which the findings can be generalized is limited. A small fraction of clonotypes appeared in both the CD4 and CD8 compartments, likely as a result of convergent recombination. Most clones expanded after primary vaccination were re-detected after the booster (96% of CD4 and more than 70% of CD8), suggesting broad memory maintenance. Compared with the primary T-cell response, the secondary T-cell response was weaker but faster, peaking on day 5 rather than day 15.

TCR cDNA was synthesized by 5'RACE template switching, through which a universal primer site and unique molecular identifiers were introduced. Priming for cDNA synthesis came from both the TCR alpha and TCR beta constant segments. Two PCR steps were used to amplify libraries, with sample barcodes and sequencing adapters being added in the second step. Sequencing of libraries was performed on Illumina HiSeq 2500 (2x100 bp) or NovaSeq (2x150 bp). The paper's processing steps were these. MIGEC handled demultiplexing of reads and collapsing into UMI consensus sequences, while MiXCR performed V(D)J alignment. Using edgeR on replicate PBMC samples, clonotypes were called vaccine-responding if FDR was below 0.01 and the log2 fold change was above 5 up to day 15. CD4 or CD8 identity was assigned to each bulk clonotype according to whether the clonotype was present at higher abundance in the sequenced CD4 repertoire or the sequenced CD8 repertoire. The raw public reads went through TCRdb reprocessing: fastp at Q25, MiXCR clone calling, in-frame beta chains kept. CDR3 protein duplicates are merged, each entry listing the most common genes and DNA. None of the V and J calls come from the authors' own analysis; TCRdb made them. This sample holds 620,000 or so distinct CDR3 sequences; roughly 17% were observed only once. Clones ranked in the top ten supply around 16% of the sample.

The source of this sequence is a man aged 18 to 30 who received the YFV17D yellow fever vaccine. Material: PBMCs, obtained 5 days after the first yellow fever vaccination.

CDR3 sequence: CAPFRDRGHTEAFF. The nucleotide sequence is given as TGTGCCCCTTTCCGGGACAGGGGGCACACTGAAGCTTTCTTT. Rearrangement joined TRBV19 to TRBJ1-1, with 12 middle bases fitting TRBD1. Trimming leaves V shorter by 11 bases and J shorter by 3 bases, with the junction holding 7 bases beyond the gene matches. Based on the germline V gene (reference sequence), the CDR1 and CDR2 sequences are LNHDA and SQIVND. Including the terminal cysteine and phenylalanine, the CDR3 comprises 14 residues. Just the 42-base CDR3 DNA is kept, in frame starting at base 1.